The 30 T cell receptor beta chains presented below share a single source sample, sequenced in a study of blood T cell repertoires in COVID-19. Some clones are missing from TCRdb's copy, which holds only in-frame ones; the method was immunoSEQ multiplex PCR. The sample includes fewer than 250,000 clones, 88% of them seen just once. The sequencing sample was made of peripheral blood. Every receptor here comes from a man aged 70-80 years with acute or convalescent COVID-19.

The chain combines TRBV25-1 with TRBJ2-2; D may be TRBD2 (5 bases). Germline V CDR1 and CDR2: MGHDK, SYGVNS. V was shortened by 3 bases and J by 5 bases, with 13 bases between the two germline ends. CDR3 length: 15 residues. The CDR3 loop reads CASSETKGFTGELFF. The DNA of the CDR3 is TGTGCCAGCAGTGAGACTAAAGGATTTACCGGGGAGCTGTTTTTT.

V and J are TRBV6-5 and TRBJ2-1, with TRBD2 matching 10 bases. The CDR3 runs 14 residues. The J segment lost 8 bases and the V segment lost 4 bases, leaving 5 bases of the junction unmatched. CDR1 and CDR2 from the germline V gene are MNHEY and SVGAGI. The CDR3 sequence is CASSSAGGKDEQFF. CDR3 DNA sequence: TGTGCCAGCAGTTCAGCGGGAGGGAAAGATGAGCAGTTCTTC.

This sequence joins TRBV20-1 and TRBJ2-7; TRBD2 matches 7 bases. The junction had 7 bases not matched to a gene; V was cut back by 3 bases and J by 2 bases. This CDR3 spans 14 amino acids. Germline values: CDR1 DFQATT, CDR2 SNEGSKA (reference sequence). In DNA form, the CDR3 reads TGCAGTGCTAGTCCCCCTAGCGGAGCCTACGAGCAGTACTTC. Amino acid sequence: CSASPPSGAYEQYF.

The rearrangement joins TRBV14 to TRBJ2-5, with TRBD2 matching 8 bases. CDR3 length: 16 amino acids. Germline loops: CDR1 SGHDN, CDR2 FVKESK. Trimming at V came to 4 bases and at J to 13 bases, leaving 20 bases not matched to a gene. CDR3 DNA: TGTGCCAGCAGCCCTAAGAGGCAACTAGCGGCAGCAGCCCCGTACTTC. Translated, it gives CASSPKRQLAAAAPYF.

The chain couples TRBV4-1 to TRBJ2-1, with 11 nucleotides matching TRBD2. The V gene's germline CDR1 is MGHRA and CDR2 YSYEKL. J was trimmed by 7 bases and V by 1 base; bases with no gene match: 12. The length of the CDR3 is 18 residues. For the CDR3, the DNA is TGCGCCAGCAGCCAAGTAGGGACACTAGCGGGGGCTTGGAATGAGCAGTTCTTC. The encoded protein is CASSQVGTLAGAWNEQFF.

Details on this clone: Compared with germline, one end of the junction differs, possibly owing to a read error. V and J are TRBV7-2 and TRBJ1-1; D uncertain. The CDR3 totals 16 residues. Germline V gene data show CDR1 as SGHTA and CDR2 as FQGNSA. DNA of the CDR3: TGTGCCAGCAGCTTGGTGTTCCGGGTCATGAACTCTGAAGCTTTCTTT. Its protein is CASSLVFRVMNSEAFF.

The chain couples TRBV7-9 to TRBJ2-1, with D hard to call. V shed 2 bases and J shed 2 bases, with 10 bases lying between them. Germline V gene data show CDR1 as SEHNR and CDR2 as FQNEAQ (reference sequence). CDR3 length: 15 residues. The CDR3 loop reads CASSLSAFPYNEQFF. The CDR3 nucleotides are TGTGCCAGCAGCTTAAGCGCTTTCCCCTACAATGAGCAGTTCTTC.

The chain carries TRBV19 and TRBJ1-2; TRBD1 matches at 8 bases. Germline loops: CDR1 LNHDA, CDR2 SQIVND (reference sequence). The CDR3 runs 14 residues. J gave up 7 bases and V 4 bases, and 8 bases lay outside the gene matches. The CDR3 coding sequence is TGTGCCAGTAGTAGAGAACGGACAGGGTTTGGCTACACCTTC. Translation: CASSRERTGFGYTF.

The chain couples TRBV29-1 to TRBJ1-1; D may be TRBD1 (5 bases). This CDR3 is 11 amino acids long. V dropped 4 bases and J dropped 7 bases, with 10 bases sitting between them. From germline, CDR1 is SQVTM and CDR2 ANQGSEA. Here the CDR3 DNA reads TGCAGCGTTGTGGGGCAGGGTGAAGCTTTCTTT. Amino acids: CSVVGQGEAFF. The full variable domain, with the rest looked up from reference TRBV29-1 and TRBJ1-1, is SAVISQKPSRDICQRGTSLTIQCQVDSQVTMMFWYRQQPGQSLTLIATANQGSEATYESGFVIDKFPISRPNLTFSTLTVSNMSPEDSSIYLCSVVGQGEAFFGQGTRLTVV.

The chain joins TRBV7-8 to TRBJ2-7; no definite D call. CDR3 length equals 12 residues. Germline V gene data show CDR1 as SGHVS and CDR2 as FQNEAQ. The V gene lost 5 bases and the J gene lost 3 bases, with 8 bases spanning the gap. CDR3 residues: CASSPADYEQYF. In nucleotides, the CDR3 is TGTGCCAGCAGCCCGGCGGACTACGAGCAGTACTTC. Supplemented by reference TRBV7-8 and TRBJ2-7, the full variable domain reads GAGVSQSPRYKVAKRGQDVALRCDPISGHVSLFWYQQALGQGPEFLTYFQNEAQLDKSGLPSDRFFAERPEGSVSTLKIQRTQQEDSAVYLCASSPADYEQYFGPGTRLTVT.

The chain couples TRBV18 to TRBJ1-5; 7 nucleotides agree with TRBD1. CDR3 length: 14 residues. Germline loops: CDR1 KGHSH, CDR2 LQKENI. The V segment lost 3 bases and the J segment 9 bases; nucleotides outside the gene matches: 8. Written as DNA, the CDR3 is TGTGCCAGCTCACCGACAGGGCTCGATGGGCCCCAGCATTTT. The encoded protein is CASSPTGLDGPQHF.

This chain's CDR3 is CSVPQGAGGYEQYF. In DNA form, the CDR3 reads TGCAGCGTCCCTCAGGGGGCTGGGGGGTACGAGCAGTACTTC. The rearrangement joins TRBV29-1 to TRBJ2-7; 8 bases map to TRBD1. This CDR3 region has 14 residues. The germline V gene has CDR1 SQVTM and CDR2 ANQGSEA. The trim removed 6 bases at V and 4 bases at J, leaving 11 bases unmatched.

The chain is built from TRBV18 and TRBJ2-3, with D tentatively TRBD2 (6 bases). The CDR3 totals 15 residues. Germline V gene sequence: CDR1 KGHSH, CDR2 LQKENI. Trimming left V 3 bases short and J 2 bases short, with 12 bases between. CDR3 DNA: TGTGCCAGCTCACCTTGGGAGCGGGCCACAGATACGCAGTATTTT. It encodes CASSPWERATDTQYF.

For the CDR3, the DNA is TGTGCCAGCAGTTCTAGCCCCCGCGAGTTCTTC. The encoded protein is CASSSSPREFF. V is TRBV28 and J is TRBJ2-1; D may be TRBD2 (5 bases). The V gene's germline CDR1 is MDHEN and CDR2 SYDVKM. Trimming took off 4 bases at V and 14 bases at J, with 12 bases between the two ends. The CDR3 runs to 11 residues.

The chain is built from TRBV7-6 and TRBJ2-3, with TRBD1 matching over 9 bases. The germline gives CDR1 SGHVS, CDR2 FNYEAQ. V shed 5 bases, J shed 4 bases, and the junction held 4 bases outside the gene matches. This CDR3 region has 14 residues. The CDR3 loop reads CASSRQGGADTQYF. The DNA for the CDR3 is TGTGCCAGCAGCCGACAGGGGGGGGCAGATACGCAGTATTTT.

V and J are TRBV19 and TRBJ2-7; TRBD2 is a possible D gene (6 bases). Germline V gives CDR1 LNHDA, CDR2 SQIVND (reference sequence). This CDR3 region has 14 residues. Trimming took 7 bases from V and 0 from J, leaving 13 bases between them. The CDR3 nucleotides are TGTGCCAGTAATTCAGCGGGCCACTCCTACGAGCAGTACTTC. Amino acid sequence: CASNSAGHSYEQYF. Drawing the rest from reference TRBV19 and TRBJ2-7, the complete variable domain is DGGITQSPKYLFRKEGQNVTLSCEQNLNHDAMYWYRQDPGQGLRLIYYSQIVNDFQKGDIAEGYSVSREKKESFPLTVTSAQKNPTAFYLCASNSAGHSYEQYFGPGTRLTVT.

This sequence joins TRBV7-3 and TRBJ2-2; tentatively, D is TRBD1 (5 bases). Looked up from germline, CDR1 is SGHTA and CDR2 is FQGTGA. The ends were cut back, 5 bases at V and 0 bases at J, with 13 bases in the middle. This CDR3 is built from 16 residues. CDR3 sequence: CASSPSDTSNTGELFF. For the CDR3, the DNA is TGTGCCAGCAGCCCCTCGGACACCTCGAACACCGGGGAGCTGTTTTTT.

This clone came up once. The chain links TRBV5-1 to TRBJ1-4; D possibly corresponds to TRBD1 (6 bases). This CDR3 spans 13 amino acids. Germline V gene lookup returns CDR1 SGHRS and CDR2 YFSETQ. V was trimmed by 2 bases and J by 7 bases, leaving 9 bases between them. The CDR3 spells CASSFSGVEKLFF. CDR3 DNA: TGCGCCAGCAGCTTTTCAGGGGTTGAAAAACTGTTTTTT.

CDR3 DNA: TGCGCCAGCAGTATGGGGGGGAATGAGCAGTTCTTC. As protein: CASSMGGNEQFF. The V call is TRBV5-1, the J call TRBJ2-1, with 7 positions matching TRBD2. The junction had 3 bases not matched to a gene; V was cut back by 5 bases and J by 7 bases. From germline, CDR1 is SGHRS and CDR2 YFSETQ. CDR3 length: 12 amino acids. Variable domain in full (rest from reference TRBV5-1 and TRBJ2-1): KAGVTQTPRYLIKTRGQQVTLSCSPISGHRSVSWYQQTPGQGLQFLFEYFSETQRNKGNFPGRFSGRQFSNSRSEMNVSTLELGDSALYLCASSMGGNEQFFGPGTRLTVL.

The chain links TRBV5-8 to TRBJ2-1; D is uncertain. Germline V gene sequence: CDR1 SGHTS, CDR2 YDEGEE. The CDR3 sequence is 16 residues long. The V and J ends lost 5 bases and 0 bases respectively, with 15 bases between them. The CDR3 reads CASSRGWARSYNEQFF. CDR3 sequence (DNA): TGTGCCAGCAGTCGTGGTTGGGCCCGCTCCTACAATGAGCAGTTCTTC.

V usage is TRBV28 and J usage is TRBJ1-2; D is uncertain. Trimming removed 3 bases at V and 4 bases at J, with 9 bases between. This CDR3 comprises 13 residues. From germline, CDR1 is MDHEN and CDR2 SYDVKM. The CDR3 DNA reads as TGTGCCAGCAGTTTGGTTAGTACCTATGGCTACACCTTC. It yields the protein CASSLVSTYGYTF.

This chain joins TRBV6-2 or TRBV6-3 and TRBJ2-7, with D unresolved. The germline gives CDR1 MNHEY, CDR2 SVGEGT. The CDR3 consists of 14 residues. Trimming removed 5 bases at V and 0 bases at J, with 11 bases between. CDR3 loop: CASSPSPVSYEQYF. DNA of the CDR3: TGTGCCAGCAGTCCCTCACCGGTCTCCTACGAGCAGTACTTC.

This clone was seen a handful of times. The J gene is TRBJ2-7, the V gene TRBV2; a possible D gene is TRBD2 (5 bases). The CDR3 is 12 residues long. The germline V and J ends were trimmed by 5 bases and 7 bases, with 12 bases remaining between them. CDR1 is SNHLY, CDR2 FYNNEI, per germline. The CDR3 loop reads CASSSVSGEQYF. CDR3 bases: TGTGCCAGCAGTTCGGTTTCGGGGGAGCAGTACTTC.

V is TRBV19 and J is TRBJ2-1, with TRBD2 matching 8 bases. CDR1 LNHDA and CDR2 SQIVND come from the germline V gene (reference sequence). V gave up 7 bases and J gave up 7 bases; unmatched junction bases: 6. The CDR3 extends over 13 amino acids. CDR3 DNA: TGTGCCAGTATGGTGGGCGGGGGGAATGAGCAGTTCTTC. Translating gives CASMVGGGNEQFF.

This chain connects TRBV25-1 to TRBJ1-4; 9 bases agree with TRBD1. The CDR3 extends over 13 amino acids. Germline V gene data show CDR1 as MGHDK and CDR2 as SYGVNS. V shed 10 bases and J 8 bases; nucleotides not matched to a gene: 8. This CDR3 is CATRTGAAEKLFF. As DNA, the CDR3 is TGTGCCACCAGGACAGGGGCCGCCGAAAAACTGTTTTTT.

V usage is TRBV7-9 and J usage is TRBJ2-5; 10 bases are shared with TRBD1. With 4 bases clipped from V and 7 bases from J, the junction kept 6 bases outside the gene matches. Germline V lookup: CDR1 SEHNR, CDR2 FQNEAQ (reference sequence). This CDR3 is 14 amino acids long. CDR3 residues: CASSSGQGVVTQYF. The CDR3 DNA sequence: TGTGCCAGCAGCTCAGGACAGGGGGTGGTGACCCAGTACTTC.

The rearrangement uses TRBV5-1 and TRBJ2-2; TRBD1 agrees at 9 bases. Trimming took 2 bases from V and 4 from J; bases not matched to a gene: 3. The CDR3 has 15 amino acids. In germline, CDR1 is SGHRS, CDR2 YFSETQ. In nucleotides, the CDR3 is TGCGCCAGCAGCTTAGGGACAGGGTCCACCGGGGAGCTGTTTTTT. Translated, it gives CASSLGTGSTGELFF.

V is TRBV6-5 and J is TRBJ2-1; 8 nucleotides align to TRBD2. This CDR3 is built from 13 residues. After removal of 10 bases from V and 4 bases from J, the junction contained 6 bases not matched to a gene. CDR1 is MNHEY and CDR2 is SVGAGI in the germline V gene. The DNA for the CDR3 is TGTGCCACATGTGAGCGGGAGTACAATGAGCAGTTCTTC. This translates into CATCEREYNEQFF.

The chain links TRBV10-3 to TRBJ2-1, with 8 bases identical to TRBD2. The CDR3 has 14 residues. V was pared by 4 bases and J by 7 bases, with 6 bases of the junction left unmatched. Germline CDR1 reads ENHRY; CDR2 reads SYGVKD. CDR3 in amino acids: CAISVGTRWNEQFF. The CDR3 coding sequence is TGTGCCATCAGTGTTGGGACTAGATGGAATGAGCAGTTCTTC.

The rearrangement joins TRBV5-1 to TRBJ1-3, with D tentatively TRBD1 (5 bases). The CDR3 consists of 14 residues. V lost 5 bases and J lost 0, with 9 bases in between. Per the germline V gene, CDR1 is SGHRS and CDR2 is YFSETQ. The CDR3 DNA reads TGCGCCAGCAGGCTGACAGACTCTGGAAACACCATATATTTT. Translated, it gives CASRLTDSGNTIYF.